The 29 T cell receptor beta chains presented below share a single source sample, sequenced in a study of early stage breast cancer tumors. Produced via immunoSEQ multiplex PCR; TCRdb's table is partial and in-frame only. This table holds some 30,000 clones, 84% found once. Sequenced sample: blood. All receptors derive from a person aged 50 to 59 with breast cancer.

The table lists this clone with a count of one. The chain is built from TRBV29-1 and TRBJ2-1; the match to TRBD2 covers 13 bases. The CDR3 covers 15 residues. From germline, CDR1 is SQVTM and CDR2 ANQGSEA. V was clipped by 1 base and J by 4 bases; unmatched bases: 1. CDR3 bases: TGCAGCGTTGAAGGGACTAGCGGGGGTTACAATGAGCAGTTCTTC. Protein product: CSVEGTSGGYNEQFF.

This chain uses TRBV19 with TRBJ1-2, with no clear D. V lost 3 bases to trimming and J lost 2 bases, with 13 bases between them. The CDR3 is 15 residues long. Germline CDR1 and CDR2: LNHDA and SQIVND (reference sequence). This chain's CDR3 is CASSIQAAENYGYTF. The DNA for the CDR3 is TGTGCCAGTAGTATTCAGGCAGCGGAGAACTATGGCTACACCTTC.

Only a few counts were recorded for this clone. The J gene is TRBJ1-4, the V gene TRBV15; D unclear. The CDR3 consists of 13 residues. With 5 bases removed from V and 5 bases from J, the gap between germline ends came to 9 bases. Germline CDR1 LNHNV, CDR2 YYDKDF (reference sequence). In nucleotides, the CDR3 is TGTGCCACCAGCTCAGGAAGGAATGAAAAACTGTTTTTT. Residues: CATSSGRNEKLFF.

The CDR3 region has the DNA TGCAGCATTGGTGAGAGATGGATGGGTAGAGGCGAGCAGTACTTC. Translated: CSIGERWMGRGEQYF. The chain uses TRBV29-1 and TRBJ2-7; no definite D call. V gave up 8 bases and J gave up 6 bases, with 26 bases separating them. The CDR3 loop spans 15 amino acids. Germline V gene data show CDR1 as SQVTM and CDR2 as ANQGSEA.

The V call is TRBV2, the J call TRBJ2-3; TRBD2 matches at 11 bases. CDR3 length: 17 residues. CDR1 and CDR2 (germline): SNHLY, FYNNEI. Trimming took 7 bases from V and 5 from J; bases not matched to a gene: 14. CDR3 residues: CASTPDLAGGPGDTQYF. The CDR3 DNA is TGTGCCAGCACCCCGGATTTAGCGGGGGGGCCAGGAGATACGCAGTATTTT.

This clone was seen once. The rearrangement links TRBV19 to TRBJ2-7; weak D call: TRBD1 (6 bases). The CDR3 totals 15 residues. Looked up from germline, CDR1 is LNHDA and CDR2 is SQIVND (reference sequence). Trimming removed 0 bases from V and 2 bases from J, with 11 bases in between. CDR3 sequence reads: CASSIDGTLAYEQYF. CDR3 sequence (DNA): TGTGCCAGTAGTATAGATGGGACACTAGCCTACGAGCAGTACTTC.

The genes are TRBV28 and TRBJ2-5; the D is unclear. Germline V gene lookup returns CDR1 MDHEN and CDR2 SYDVKM. Trimming stripped 6 bases from V and 5 bases from J, with 13 bases between. The CDR3 covers 13 residues. CDR3 DNA sequence: TGTGCCAGCAGGTGGTCGGGTAGGGAGACCCAGTACTTC. Its protein is CASRWSGRETQYF.

The chain joins TRBV2 to TRBJ2-7; no clear D gene. Germline CDR1 SNHLY, CDR2 FYNNEI. The V gene lost 10 bases and the J gene lost 1 base, with 5 bases spanning the gap. The CDR3 is 10 amino acids. CDR3 nucleotides: TGTGCCACGACATCCTACGAGCAGTACTTC. This translates into CATTSYEQYF.

The chain employs TRBV19 and TRBJ2-1; D is unclear. The CDR3 length is 14 residues. In germline, CDR1 is LNHDA, CDR2 SQIVND (reference sequence). Between the trimmed V and J ends, which lost 7 bases and 2 bases, there was a span of 12 bases. CDR3 protein: CASKQRETYNEQFF. CDR3 coding DNA: TGTGCCAGTAAACAGCGCGAGACCTACAATGAGCAGTTCTTC.

Comment on this clone: At one of its ends the junction is not consistent with the germline gene, which may arise from a read error. The chain combines TRBV10-3 with TRBJ2-6; 9 nucleotides match TRBD2. The CDR3 extends over 14 amino acids. Per germline, CDR1 ENHRY and CDR2 SYGVKD. CDR3 residues: CALSGGPGANVLTF. As DNA, the CDR3 is TGTGCCCTCAGCGGGGGGCCCGGGGCCAACGTCCTGACTTTC.

The DNA for the CDR3 is TGTGCCAGTCGCGATACAGGGGGAGTGTCAGGTGAAAAACTGTTTTTT. Translated, it gives CASRDTGGVSGEKLFF. The rearrangement links TRBV25-1 to TRBJ1-4, with TRBD1 matching 8 bases. After removal of 9 bases from V and 7 bases from J, the junction contained 16 bases not matched to a gene. The CDR3 covers 16 residues. The germline V gene has CDR1 MGHDK and CDR2 SYGVNS.

V usage is TRBV2 and J usage is TRBJ1-2; 8 positions agree with TRBD1. With V trimmed by 7 bases and J by 4 bases, 11 bases remained unmatched. The CDR3 spans 15 residues. Germline-derived CDR1 and CDR2 are SNHLY and FYNNEI. The CDR3 is CASTSQGAQAYGYTF. The CDR3, as DNA: TGTGCCAGCACTTCCCAGGGGGCGCAGGCCTATGGCTACACCTTC.

The gene calls are TRBV9 and TRBJ2-7; 7 bases are a match to TRBD1. Trimming at V came to 3 bases and at J to 3 bases, leaving 9 bases not matched to a gene. This CDR3 is 15 amino acids long. Per the germline V gene, CDR1 is SGDLS and CDR2 is YYNGEE. The CDR3 here is CASSATGWDNYEQYF. The CDR3 DNA sequence: TGTGCCAGCAGCGCGACAGGGTGGGATAACTACGAGCAGTACTTC.

This chain joins TRBV5-4 and TRBJ2-7, with 7 bases identical to TRBD2. The CDR3 has 15 residues. V lost 4 bases and J lost 2; bases outside the gene matches: 9. Germline loops: CDR1 SGHNT, CDR2 YYREEE (reference sequence). This CDR3 is CASSRLAVGTYEQYF. The CDR3 DNA is TGTGCCAGCAGCCGGCTAGCGGTCGGGACCTACGAGCAGTACTTC. Together with reference TRBV5-4 and TRBJ2-7, the CDR3 gives the full variable domain: ETGVTQSPTHLIKTRGQQVTLRCSSQSGHNTVSWYQQALGQGPQFIFQYYREEENGRGNFPPRFSGLQFPNYSSELNVNALELDDSALYLCASSRLAVGTYEQYFGPGTRLTVT.

This rearrangement joins TRBV19 to TRBJ1-1; 9 bases agree with TRBD1. The CDR3 is made up of 17 amino acids. Germline V gene sequence: CDR1 LNHDA, CDR2 SQIVND (reference sequence). J was trimmed by 6 bases and V by 4 bases; bases with no gene match: 15. The CDR3 spells CASSRTGQGAIMPEAFF. CDR3 sequence (DNA): TGTGCCAGTAGTAGGACGGGACAGGGAGCAATAATGCCTGAAGCTTTCTTT.

The chain carries TRBV2 and TRBJ1-4; TRBD1 might be the D (5 bases). Per the germline V gene, CDR1 is SNHLY and CDR2 is FYNNEI. The V gene lost 6 bases and the J gene lost 4 bases, with 12 bases spanning the gap. The CDR3 runs 14 residues. The DNA for the CDR3 is TGTGCCAGCAGGGGACTCCTAAGTAATGAAAAACTGTTTTTT. Residues: CASRGLLSNEKLFF.

The V call is TRBV5-1, the J call TRBJ1-2; D perhaps matches TRBD1 (6 bases). Germline V gene data show CDR1 as SGHRS and CDR2 as YFSETQ. The CDR3 is made up of 14 amino acids. Deletions cut 4 bases from V and 10 bases from J, with 20 bases between. CDR3 residues: CASSPTQGAHPYTF. CDR3 sequence (DNA): TGCGCCAGCAGCCCAACACAGGGTGCGCACCCCTACACCTTC.

The V and J genes are TRBV7-8 and TRBJ2-3, with D perhaps given as TRBD1 or TRBD2 (5 bases each). Germline V lookup: CDR1 SGHVS, CDR2 FQNEAQ. The CDR3 loop spans 21 amino acids. V was shortened by 1 base and J by 0 bases, with 26 bases between the two germline ends. CDR3 loop: CASSLGPGRNGSPGSTDTQYF. In nucleotides, the CDR3 is TGTGCCAGCAGCTTAGGTCCGGGGCGAAACGGGTCGCCGGGGAGCACAGATACGCAGTATTTT.

The V gene is TRBV18, the J gene TRBJ2-2; D is possibly TRBD2 (6 bases). V dropped 6 bases and J dropped 0 bases, with 17 bases sitting between them. The germline V gene encodes CDR1 KGHSH and CDR2 LQKENI. The length of the CDR3 is 17 residues. DNA of the CDR3: TGTGCCAGCTCCGAACAAAGGCGGGGATCGAACACCGGGGAGCTGTTTTTT. Residues: CASSEQRRGSNTGELFF. The full variable domain, with the rest looked up from reference TRBV18 and TRBJ2-2, is NAGVMQNPRHLVRRRGQEARLRCSPMKGHSHVYWYRQLPEEGLKFMVYLQKENIIDESGMPKERFSAEFPKEGPSILRIQQVVRGDSAAYFCASSEQRRGSNTGELFFGEGSRLTVL.

V usage is TRBV7-2 and J usage is TRBJ2-7, with unresolved D. The CDR3 has 13 amino acids. CDR1 and CDR2 from the germline V gene are SGHTA and FQGNSA. Trimming pared 5 bases from V and 3 bases from J, leaving 11 bases between. The CDR3 is CASSVIPDYEQYF. The CDR3 region has the DNA TGTGCCAGCAGCGTAATTCCGGACTACGAGCAGTACTTC.

The V and J genes are TRBV15 and TRBJ2-3, with D possibly being TRBD1 or TRBD2 (8 bases each). The V gene lost 1 base and the J gene lost 4 bases, with 18 bases spanning the gap. The CDR3 sequence is 17 residues long. The germline V gene has CDR1 LNHNV and CDR2 YYDKDF (reference sequence). In nucleotides, the CDR3 is TGTGCCACCAGCAGAGCAGGGGGCGGGGGGAGGTCAGATACGCAGTATTTT. Protein product: CATSRAGGGGRSDTQYF.

The sample holds a few counts of this clone. This chain joins TRBV4-2 and TRBJ2-2; 8 bases fit TRBD1. Germline-derived CDR1 and CDR2 are LGHNA and YNFKEQ. The CDR3 contains 17 residues. The trim removed 0 bases at V and 3 bases at J, leaving 6 bases unmatched. CDR3 nucleotide sequence: TGTGCCAGCAGCCAAGATGGCCAGGGGGCAGACACCGGGGAGCTGTTTTTT. Its protein is CASSQDGQGADTGELFF.

CDR3 residues: CASRGNNEKLFF. CDR3 DNA sequence: TGTGCCAGCAGGGGGAATAATGAAAAACTGTTTTTT. This chain joins TRBV27 and TRBJ1-4; D uncertain. CDR1 is MNHEY, CDR2 SMNVEV, per germline (reference sequence). V was pared by 6 bases and J by 4 bases, with 6 bases between. The CDR3 is made up of 12 amino acids.

The J gene is TRBJ1-2, the V gene TRBV6-6; tentative D call: TRBD1 (5 bases). Germline CDR1 MNHNY, CDR2 SVGAGI (reference sequence). The CDR3 has 15 amino acids. V lost 7 bases, J lost 6 bases, and 21 bases lay in between. The CDR3: CASKPLGRQRDGYTF. As DNA, the CDR3 is TGTGCCAGCAAACCTTTAGGCCGACAGAGGGATGGCTACACCTTC.

The chain has TRBV7-3 and TRBJ1-4; D is unclear. This CDR3 has 10 residues. V lost 8 bases and J lost 4, with 2 bases in between. The germline CDR1 and CDR2 sequences are SGHTA and FQGTGA. The CDR3 spells CASFNEKLFF. For the CDR3, the DNA is TGTGCCAGCTTTAATGAAAAACTGTTTTTT.

The J gene is TRBJ1-2, the V gene TRBV6-6, with a possible D match to TRBD1 (6 bases). Per germline, CDR1 MNHNY and CDR2 SVGAGI (reference sequence). V gave up 11 bases and J gave up 4 bases, with 17 bases separating them. The CDR3 is 13 residues long. DNA of the CDR3: TGTGCCGGAACGAAACAGGGTAGCTATGGCTACACCTTC. Translated, it gives CAGTKQGSYGYTF.

V usage is TRBV10-3 and J usage is TRBJ2-7; maybe TRBD2 (6 bases). Trimming cost V 4 bases and J 5 bases, with 24 bases left between them. The germline V gene has CDR1 ENHRY and CDR2 SYGVKD. The CDR3 spans 17 residues. The CDR3 reads CAISGAGRLGSVDEQYF. The CDR3 DNA reads as TGTGCCATCAGTGGGGCTGGGAGACTAGGGTCTGTCGACGAGCAGTACTTC.

In this sample, this clone turned up a few times. The chain couples TRBV27 to TRBJ2-7, with 7 bases that match TRBD1. V was clipped by 5 bases and J by 4 bases; unmatched bases: 11. The CDR3 consists of 15 residues. The germline CDR1 and CDR2 sequences are MNHEY and SMNVEV (reference sequence). The CDR3 spells CASSPSTGMRYEQYF. The CDR3 nucleotides are TGTGCCAGCAGTCCCTCGACAGGGATGCGGTACGAGCAGTACTTC.

This rearrangement joins TRBV5-1 to TRBJ2-2; 9 nucleotides match TRBD1. V gave up 2 bases and J gave up 2 bases; unmatched junction bases: 1. The CDR3 is 15 residues long. Germline lookup yields CDR1 SGHRS and CDR2 YFSETQ. The DNA for the CDR3 is TGCGCCAGCAGCTTTACAGGGGGCAACACCGGGGAGCTGTTTTTT. This codes for CASSFTGGNTGELFF. The full variable domain, its missing parts supplied by reference TRBV5-1 and TRBJ2-2, is KAGVTQTPRYLIKTRGQQVTLSCSPISGHRSVSWYQQTPGQGLQFLFEYFSETQRNKGNFPGRFSGRQFSNSRSEMNVSTLELGDSALYLCASSFTGGNTGELFFGEGSRLTVL.